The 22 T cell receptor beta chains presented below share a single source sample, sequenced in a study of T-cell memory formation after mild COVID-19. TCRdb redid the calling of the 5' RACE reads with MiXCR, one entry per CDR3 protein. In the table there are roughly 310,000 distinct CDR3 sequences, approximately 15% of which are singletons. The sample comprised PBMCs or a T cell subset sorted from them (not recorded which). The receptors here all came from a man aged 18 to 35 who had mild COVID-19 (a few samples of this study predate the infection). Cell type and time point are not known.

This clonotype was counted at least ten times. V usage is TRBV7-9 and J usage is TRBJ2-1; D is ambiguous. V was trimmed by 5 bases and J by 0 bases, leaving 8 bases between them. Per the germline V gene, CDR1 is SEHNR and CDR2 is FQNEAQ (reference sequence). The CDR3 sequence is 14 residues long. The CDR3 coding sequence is TGTGCCAGCAGCCCGAGAAGCTCCTACAATGAGCAGTTCTTC. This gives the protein CASSPRSSYNEQFF. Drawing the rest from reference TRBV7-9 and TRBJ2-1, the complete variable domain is DTGVSQNPRHKITKRGQNVTFRCDPISEHNRLYWYRQTLGQGPEFLTYFQNEAQLEKSRLLSDRFSAERPKGSFSTLEIQRTEQGDSAMYLCASSPRSSYNEQFFGPGTRLTVL.

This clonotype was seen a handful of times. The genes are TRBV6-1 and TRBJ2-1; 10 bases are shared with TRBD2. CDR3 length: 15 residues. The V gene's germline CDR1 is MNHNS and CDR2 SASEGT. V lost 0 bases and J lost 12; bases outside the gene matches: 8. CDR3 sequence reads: CASSEAPSGGWRQFF. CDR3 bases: TGTGCCAGCAGTGAAGCGCCTAGCGGGGGATGGCGGCAGTTCTTC.

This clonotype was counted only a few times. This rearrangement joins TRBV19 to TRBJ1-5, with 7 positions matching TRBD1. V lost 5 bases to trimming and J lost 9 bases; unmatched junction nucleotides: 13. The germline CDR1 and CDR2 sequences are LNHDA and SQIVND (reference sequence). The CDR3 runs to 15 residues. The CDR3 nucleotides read TGTGCCAGTAGTGGGGAGGGGACAGTGGTCCGGCCCCAGCATTTT. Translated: CASSGEGTVVRPQHF.

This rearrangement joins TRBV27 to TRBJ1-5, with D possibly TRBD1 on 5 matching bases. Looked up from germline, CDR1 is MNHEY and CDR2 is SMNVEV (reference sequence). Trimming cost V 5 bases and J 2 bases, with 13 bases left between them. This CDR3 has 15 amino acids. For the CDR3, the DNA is TGTGCCAGCAGTGGCAGCGGGGCGGGCAATCAGCCCCAGCATTTT. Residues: CASSGSGAGNQPQHF.

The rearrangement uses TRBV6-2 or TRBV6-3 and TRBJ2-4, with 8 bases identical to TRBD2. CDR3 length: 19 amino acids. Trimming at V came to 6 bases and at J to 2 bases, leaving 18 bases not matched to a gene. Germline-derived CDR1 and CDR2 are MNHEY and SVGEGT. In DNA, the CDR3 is TGTGCCAGCAGGGCCACTGAGCGGGGGAACGTTTGGACCAAAAACATTCAGTACTTC. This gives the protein CASRATERGNVWTKNIQYF.

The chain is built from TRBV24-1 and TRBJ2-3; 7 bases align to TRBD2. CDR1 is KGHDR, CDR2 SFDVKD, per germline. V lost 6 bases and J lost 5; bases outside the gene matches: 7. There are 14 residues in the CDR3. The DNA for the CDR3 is TGTGCCACCAGTAGCCGCGGGGGTATAGATACGCAGTATTTT. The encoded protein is CATSSRGGIDTQYF.

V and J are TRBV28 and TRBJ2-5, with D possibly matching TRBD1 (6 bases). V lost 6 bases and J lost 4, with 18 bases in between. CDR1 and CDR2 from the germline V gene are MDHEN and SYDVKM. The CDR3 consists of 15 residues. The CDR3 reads CASSLTGMLGETQYF. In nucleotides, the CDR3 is TGTGCCAGCAGCCTAACAGGGATGTTGGGAGAGACCCAGTACTTC.

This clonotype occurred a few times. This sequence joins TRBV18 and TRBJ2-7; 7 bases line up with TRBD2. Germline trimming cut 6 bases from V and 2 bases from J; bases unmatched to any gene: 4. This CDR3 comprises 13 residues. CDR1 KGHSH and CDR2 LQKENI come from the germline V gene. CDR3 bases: TGTGCCAGCTCCCGGGGAGGGACCTACGAGCAGTACTTC. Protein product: CASSRGGTYEQYF.

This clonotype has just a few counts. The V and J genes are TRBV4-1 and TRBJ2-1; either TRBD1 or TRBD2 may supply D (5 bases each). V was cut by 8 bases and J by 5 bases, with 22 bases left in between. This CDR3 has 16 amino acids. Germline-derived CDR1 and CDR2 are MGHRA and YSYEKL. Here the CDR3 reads CASRTGRTMGHNEQFF. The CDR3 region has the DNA TGCGCCAGCCGGACGGGCCGAACCATGGGACACAATGAGCAGTTCTTC.

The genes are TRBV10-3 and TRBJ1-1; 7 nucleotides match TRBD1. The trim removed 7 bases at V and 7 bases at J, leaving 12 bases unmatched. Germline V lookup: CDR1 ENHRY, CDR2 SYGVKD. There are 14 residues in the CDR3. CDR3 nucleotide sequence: TGTGCCATCACTAACACAGGGGTCTACTATGAAGCTTTCTTT. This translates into CAITNTGVYYEAFF.

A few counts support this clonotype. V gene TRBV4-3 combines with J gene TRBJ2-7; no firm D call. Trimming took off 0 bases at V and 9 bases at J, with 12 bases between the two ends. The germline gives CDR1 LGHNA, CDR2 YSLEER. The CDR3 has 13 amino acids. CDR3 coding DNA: TGCGCCAGCAGCCAAGAGGACCGCACGGGGCAGTACTTC. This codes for CASSQEDRTGQYF.

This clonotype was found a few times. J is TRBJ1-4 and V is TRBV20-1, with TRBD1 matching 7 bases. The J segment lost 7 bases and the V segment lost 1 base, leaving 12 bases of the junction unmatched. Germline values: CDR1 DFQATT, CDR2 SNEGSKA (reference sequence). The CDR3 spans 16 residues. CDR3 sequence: CSARGGGQAGSEKLFF. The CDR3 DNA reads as TGCAGTGCTAGAGGAGGCGGACAGGCGGGCTCTGAAAAACTGTTTTTT.

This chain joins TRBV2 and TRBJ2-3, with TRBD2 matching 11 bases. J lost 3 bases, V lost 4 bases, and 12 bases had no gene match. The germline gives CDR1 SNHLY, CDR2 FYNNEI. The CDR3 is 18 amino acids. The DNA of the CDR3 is TGTGCCAGCAGTGGGTTCCCGGGACTAGCGGCGAAAACAGATACGCAGTATTTT. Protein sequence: CASSGFPGLAAKTDTQYF.

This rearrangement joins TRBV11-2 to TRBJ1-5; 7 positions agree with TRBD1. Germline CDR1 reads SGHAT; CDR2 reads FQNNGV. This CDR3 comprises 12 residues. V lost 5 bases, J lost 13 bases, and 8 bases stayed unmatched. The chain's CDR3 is CASSPLTGTQHF. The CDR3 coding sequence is TGTGCCAGCAGCCCTCTGACAGGGACACAGCATTTT. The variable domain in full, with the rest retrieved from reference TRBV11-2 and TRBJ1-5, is EAGVAQSPRYKIIEKRQSVAFWCNPISGHATLYWYQQILGQGPKLLIQFQNNGVVDDSQLPKDRFSAERLKGVDSTLKIQPAKLEDSAVYLCASSPLTGTQHFGDGTRLSIL.

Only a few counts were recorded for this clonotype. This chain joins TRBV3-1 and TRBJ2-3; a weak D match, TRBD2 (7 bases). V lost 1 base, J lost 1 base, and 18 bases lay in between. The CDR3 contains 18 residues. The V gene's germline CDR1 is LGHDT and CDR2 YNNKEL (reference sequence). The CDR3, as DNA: TGTGCCAGCAGCCAAGTTCTTCGCGGGGGCCCTGGCACAGATACGCAGTATTTT. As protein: CASSQVLRGGPGTDTQYF.

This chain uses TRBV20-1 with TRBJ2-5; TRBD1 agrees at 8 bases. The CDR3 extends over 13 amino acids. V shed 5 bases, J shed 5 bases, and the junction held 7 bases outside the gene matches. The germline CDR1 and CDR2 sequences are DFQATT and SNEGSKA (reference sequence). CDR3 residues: CSAGDRGRETQYF. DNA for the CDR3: TGCAGTGCTGGCGACAGGGGCCGGGAGACCCAGTACTTC.

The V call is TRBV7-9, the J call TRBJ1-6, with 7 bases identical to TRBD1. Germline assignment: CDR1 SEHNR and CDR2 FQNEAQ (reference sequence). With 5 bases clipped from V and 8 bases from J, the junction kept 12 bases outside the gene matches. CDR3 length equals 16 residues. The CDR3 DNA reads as TGTGCCAGCAGCCCCCCAGGGGGGGTGGGGTATTCACCCCTCCACTTT. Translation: CASSPPGGVGYSPLHF.

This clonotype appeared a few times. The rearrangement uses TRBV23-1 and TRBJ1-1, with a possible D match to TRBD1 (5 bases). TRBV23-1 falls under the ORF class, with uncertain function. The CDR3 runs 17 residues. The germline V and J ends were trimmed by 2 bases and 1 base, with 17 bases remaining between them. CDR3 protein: CASSQKEGREGNTEAFF. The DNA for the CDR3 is TGCGCCAGCAGTCAAAAGGAGGGGCGAGAGGGGAACACTGAAGCTTTCTTT.

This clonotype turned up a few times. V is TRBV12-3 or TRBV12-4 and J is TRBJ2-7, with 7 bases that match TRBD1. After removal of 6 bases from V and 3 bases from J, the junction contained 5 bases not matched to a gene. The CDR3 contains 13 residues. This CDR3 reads CASREGTVYEQYF. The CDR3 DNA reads TGTGCCAGCAGAGAAGGGACAGTCTACGAGCAGTACTTC.

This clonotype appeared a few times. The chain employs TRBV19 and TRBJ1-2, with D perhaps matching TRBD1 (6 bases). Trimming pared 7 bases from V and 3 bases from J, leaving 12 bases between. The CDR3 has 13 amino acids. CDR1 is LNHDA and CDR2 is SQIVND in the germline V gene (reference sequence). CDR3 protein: CASTLAGDYGYTF. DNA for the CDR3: TGTGCCAGTACGCTGGCAGGGGACTATGGCTACACCTTC.

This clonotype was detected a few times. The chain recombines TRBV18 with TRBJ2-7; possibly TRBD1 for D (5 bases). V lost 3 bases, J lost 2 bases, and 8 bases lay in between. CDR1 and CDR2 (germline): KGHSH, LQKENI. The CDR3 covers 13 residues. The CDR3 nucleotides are TGTGCCAGCTCACCGCCAGGGCCCTACGAGCAGTACTTC. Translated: CASSPPGPYEQYF.

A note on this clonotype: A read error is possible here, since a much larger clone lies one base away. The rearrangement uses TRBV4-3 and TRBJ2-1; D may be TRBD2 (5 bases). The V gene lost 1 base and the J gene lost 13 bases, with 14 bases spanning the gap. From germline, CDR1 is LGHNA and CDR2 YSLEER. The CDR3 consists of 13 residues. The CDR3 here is CASSQGAEGAQFF. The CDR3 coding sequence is TGCGCCAGCAGCCAAGGGGCAGAGGGCGCCCAGTTCTTC.